This TCR beta chain was recorded in a study of blood T cell repertoires in COVID-19. Study overall: Some COVID-19 samples were acute and others convalescent; all came from the United States, Italy and Spain.

As originally analysed: Amplification with reference gene primers provided the estimates of nucleated cell counts. Data came from immunoSEQ multiplex PCR; TCRdb stores just in-frame clones and leaves some out. V and J calls and clone size are those listed in that table; D and trimming were worked out from the DNA. The table lists about 230,000 clones, roughly 83% of them singletons. CDR3 size: 13 residues. CDR1 and CDR2 (germline): LNHDA, SQIVND (reference sequence). Trimming removed 5 bases at V and 8 bases at J, with 12 bases between. The sequenced sample was peripheral blood. The sequence derives from a man aged 40-55 years with acute or convalescent COVID-19. The rearrangement joins TRBV19 to TRBJ1-4, with D possibly matching TRBD1 (5 bases). The CDR3 DNA is TGTGCCAGTAGTCCAGGGATAAGGGAAAAACTGTTTTTT. Translating it yields CASSPGIREKLFF. Supplemented by reference TRBV19 and TRBJ1-4, the full variable domain reads DGGITQSPKYLFRKEGQNVTLSCEQNLNHDAMYWYRQDPGQGLRLIYYSQIVNDFQKGDIAEGYSVSREKKESFPLTVTSAQKNPTAFYLCASSPGIREKLFFGSGTQLSVL.